The 7 T cell receptor beta chains given below trace back to one sample, sequenced in a study of T cells after yellow fever vaccination. TCRdb reanalysed the 5' RACE reads using MiXCR and keeps one entry per CDR3 protein. The repertoire has about 130,000 distinct CDR3 sequences, about 6.9% of them found once; the top ten carry about 0.6%. The material sequenced was CD4+ T cells sorted from PBMCs, taken 10 days after the yellow fever booster vaccination. The receptors stem from a man aged 25 to 40 who received the YFV17D yellow fever vaccine.

This clonotype occurred many times. The rearrangement links TRBV7-9 to TRBJ2-3, with unresolved D. V shed 5 bases and J shed 4 bases, with 10 bases lying between them. Germline V gene data show CDR1 as SEHNR and CDR2 as FQNEAQ (reference sequence). This CDR3 has 13 amino acids. CDR3 DNA: TGTGCCAGCAGCGGACCCTTCCCAGATACGCAGTATTTT. It encodes CASSGPFPDTQYF. Based on the CDR3 plus reference TRBV7-9 and TRBJ2-3, the full variable domain is DTGVSQNPRHKITKRGQNVTFRCDPISEHNRLYWYRQTLGQGPEFLTYFQNEAQLEKSRLLSDRFSAERPKGSFSTLEIQRTEQGDSAMYLCASSGPFPDTQYFGPGTRLTVL.

Ten or more counts support this clonotype. The chain is built from TRBV5-1 and TRBJ2-5; possible D gene TRBD2, 5 bases. Germline lookup yields CDR1 SGHRS and CDR2 YFSETQ. V was clipped by 3 bases and J by 5 bases, with 11 bases between them. This CDR3 has 13 amino acids. The CDR3 here is CASSSGWGETQYF. CDR3 coding DNA: TGCGCCAGCAGCTCGGGGTGGGGTGAGACCCAGTACTTC.

This clonotype was seen repeatedly, ten times or more. The rearrangement joins TRBV20-1 to TRBJ2-7, with 8 bases that match TRBD2. CDR1 is DFQATT, CDR2 SNEGSKA, per germline (reference sequence). V gave up 6 bases and J gave up 7 bases; unmatched junction bases: 8. CDR3 length: 12 amino acids. CDR3 sequence (DNA): TGCAGTGCCCCCGCAGCGGGAGTTGAGCAGTACTTC. Amino acids: CSAPAAGVEQYF.

This clonotype was detected many times. V is TRBV5-5 and J is TRBJ1-2, with TRBD1 matching over 8 bases. From germline, CDR1 is SGHKS and CDR2 YYEKEE (reference sequence). This CDR3 region has 14 residues. Unmatched junction bases numbered 6, after V lost 4 bases and J lost 4 bases. CDR3 amino acids: CASSMDRVGYGYTF. In DNA form, the CDR3 reads TGTGCCAGCAGCATGGACAGGGTCGGCTATGGCTACACCTTC.

Note on this clonotype: One base away lies a much larger clone, so this may be a sequencing read error. This chain connects TRBV20-1 to TRBJ2-7; the match to TRBD2 covers 8 bases. This CDR3 region has 14 residues. Trimming took 0 bases from V and 5 from J; bases not matched to a gene: 6. The germline CDR1 and CDR2 sequences are DFQATT and SNEGSKA (reference sequence). CDR3 bases: TGCAGTGCTAGAGATCTAGCGGGCCCCCACGAGCAGTACTTC. Residues: CSARDLAGPHEQYF.

This clonotype was recorded at least ten times. The rearrangement uses TRBV10-3 and TRBJ1-1, with 8 bases aligning to TRBD1. With V trimmed by 2 bases and J by 4 bases, 0 bases remained unmatched. This CDR3 has 13 residues. CDR1 is ENHRY, CDR2 SYGVKD, per germline. CDR3 residues: CAISEDRGTEAFF. The CDR3 nucleotides read TGTGCCATCAGTGAGGACAGGGGCACTGAAGCTTTCTTT.

In its sample, this clonotype was seen once. Given a much more abundant clone one base away, this may be a read error. This rearrangement joins TRBV27 to TRBJ2-1; D perhaps matches TRBD2 (5 bases). The CDR3 has 15 amino acids. Germline V lookup: CDR1 MNHEY, CDR2 SMNVEV (reference sequence). The CDR3 coding sequence is TGTACCAGCAGTTTAGAGGGAGTCTCTTACAATGAGCAGTTCTTC. Translating gives CTSSLEGVSYNEQFF.